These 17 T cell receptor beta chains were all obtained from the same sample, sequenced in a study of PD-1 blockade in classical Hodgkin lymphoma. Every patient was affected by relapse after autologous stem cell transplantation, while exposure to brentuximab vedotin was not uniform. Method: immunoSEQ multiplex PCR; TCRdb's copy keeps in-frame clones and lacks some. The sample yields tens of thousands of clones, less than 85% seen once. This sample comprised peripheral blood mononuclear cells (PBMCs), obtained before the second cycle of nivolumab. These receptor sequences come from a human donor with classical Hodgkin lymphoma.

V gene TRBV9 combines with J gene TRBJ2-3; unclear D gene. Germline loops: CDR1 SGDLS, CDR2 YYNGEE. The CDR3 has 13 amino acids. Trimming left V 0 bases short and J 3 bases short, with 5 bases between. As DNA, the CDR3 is TGTGCCAGCAGCGTAGAATGGACAGATACGCAGTATTTT. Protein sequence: CASSVEWTDTQYF. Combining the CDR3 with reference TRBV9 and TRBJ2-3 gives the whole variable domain DSGVTQTPKHLITATGQRVTLRCSPRSGDLSVYWYQQSLDQGLQFLIQYYNGEERAKGNILERFSAQQFPDLHSELNLSSLELGDSALYFCASSVEWTDTQYFGPGTRLTVL.

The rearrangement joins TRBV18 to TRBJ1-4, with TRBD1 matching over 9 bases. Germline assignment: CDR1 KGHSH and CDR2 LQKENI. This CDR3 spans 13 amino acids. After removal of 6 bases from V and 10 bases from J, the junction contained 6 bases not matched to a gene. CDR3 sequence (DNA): TGTGCCAGCTCCCCGGACAGGGGAGGAAAACTGTTTTTT. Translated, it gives CASSPDRGGKLFF.

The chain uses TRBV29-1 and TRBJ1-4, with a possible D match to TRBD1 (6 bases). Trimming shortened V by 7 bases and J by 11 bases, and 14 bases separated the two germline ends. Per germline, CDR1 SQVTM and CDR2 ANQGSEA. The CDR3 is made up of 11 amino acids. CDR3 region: CSAGSGDKLFF. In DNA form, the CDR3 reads TGCAGCGCCGGATCAGGGGATAAACTGTTTTTT.

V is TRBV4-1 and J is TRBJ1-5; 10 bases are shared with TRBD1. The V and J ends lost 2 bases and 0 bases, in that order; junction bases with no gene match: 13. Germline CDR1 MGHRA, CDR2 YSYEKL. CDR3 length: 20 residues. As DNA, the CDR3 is TGCGCCAGCAGCCAACGGCCTTCCGGGACAGGGGAGGCTAGCAATCAGCCCCAGCATTTT. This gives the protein CASSQRPSGTGEASNQPQHF.

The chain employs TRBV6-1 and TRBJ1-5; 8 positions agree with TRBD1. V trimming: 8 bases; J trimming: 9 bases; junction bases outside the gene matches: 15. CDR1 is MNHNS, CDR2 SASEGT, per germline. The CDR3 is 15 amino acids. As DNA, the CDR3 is TGTGCCAGCCTTAATCGCTTCGACAGGGGCTGGCCCCAGCATTTT. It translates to CASLNRFDRGWPQHF.

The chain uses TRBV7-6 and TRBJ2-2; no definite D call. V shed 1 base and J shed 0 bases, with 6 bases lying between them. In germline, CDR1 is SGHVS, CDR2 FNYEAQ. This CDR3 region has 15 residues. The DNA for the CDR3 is TGTGCCAGCAGCTTAGGGTCGTCGAACACCGGGGAGCTGTTTTTT. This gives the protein CASSLGSSNTGELFF. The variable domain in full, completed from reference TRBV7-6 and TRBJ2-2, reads GAGVSQSPRYKVTKRGQDVALRCDPISGHVSLYWYRQALGQGPEFLTYFNYEAQQDKSGLPNDRFSAERPEGSISTLTIQRTEQRDSAMYRCASSLGSSNTGELFFGEGSRLTVL.

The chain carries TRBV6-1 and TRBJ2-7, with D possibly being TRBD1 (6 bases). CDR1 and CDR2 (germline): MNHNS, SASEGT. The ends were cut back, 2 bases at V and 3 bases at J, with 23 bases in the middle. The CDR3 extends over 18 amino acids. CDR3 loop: CASSESGRGHRGLYEQYF. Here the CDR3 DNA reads TGTGCCAGCAGTGAATCGGGCAGGGGCCACCGGGGCCTCTACGAGCAGTACTTC.

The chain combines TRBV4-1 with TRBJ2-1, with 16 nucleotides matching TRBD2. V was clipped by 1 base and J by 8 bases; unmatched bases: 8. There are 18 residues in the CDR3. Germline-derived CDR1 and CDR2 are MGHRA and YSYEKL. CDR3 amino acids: CASSQVDLGLAGGHEQFF. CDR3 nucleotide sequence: TGCGCCAGCAGCCAAGTGGACTTGGGACTAGCGGGGGGGCATGAGCAGTTCTTC.

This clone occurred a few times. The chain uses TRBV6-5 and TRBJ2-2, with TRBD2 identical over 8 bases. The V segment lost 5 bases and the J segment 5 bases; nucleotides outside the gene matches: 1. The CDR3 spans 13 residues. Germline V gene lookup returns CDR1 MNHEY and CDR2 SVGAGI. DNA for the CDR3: TGTGCCAGCAGTACGGGAGGGACCGGGGAGCTGTTTTTT. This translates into CASSTGGTGELFF.

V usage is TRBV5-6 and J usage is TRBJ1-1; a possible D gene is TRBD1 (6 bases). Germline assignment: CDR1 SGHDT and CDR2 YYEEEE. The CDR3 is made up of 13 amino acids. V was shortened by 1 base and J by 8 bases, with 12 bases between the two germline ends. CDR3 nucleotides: TGTGCCAGCAGCTTGATGGGGGGCGCAGAAGCTTTCTTT. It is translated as CASSLMGGAEAFF.

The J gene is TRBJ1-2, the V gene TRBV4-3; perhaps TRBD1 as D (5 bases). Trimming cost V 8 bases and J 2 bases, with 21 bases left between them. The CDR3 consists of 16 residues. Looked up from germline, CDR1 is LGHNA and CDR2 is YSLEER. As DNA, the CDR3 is TGCGCCAGCGCCCCGGGGACGTTGAGGTGGAACTATGGCTACACCTTC. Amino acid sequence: CASAPGTLRWNYGYTF.

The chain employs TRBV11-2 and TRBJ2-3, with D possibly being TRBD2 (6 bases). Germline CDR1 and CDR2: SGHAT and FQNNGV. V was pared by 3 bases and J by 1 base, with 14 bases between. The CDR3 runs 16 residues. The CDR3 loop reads CASSLQRVERTDTQYF. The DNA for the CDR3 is TGTGCCAGCAGCTTGCAGCGGGTAGAGCGCACAGATACGCAGTATTTT. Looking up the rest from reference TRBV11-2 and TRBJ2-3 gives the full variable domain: EAGVAQSPRYKIIEKRQSVAFWCNPISGHATLYWYQQILGQGPKLLIQFQNNGVVDDSQLPKDRFSAERLKGVDSTLKIQPAKLEDSAVYLCASSLQRVERTDTQYFGPGTRLTVL.

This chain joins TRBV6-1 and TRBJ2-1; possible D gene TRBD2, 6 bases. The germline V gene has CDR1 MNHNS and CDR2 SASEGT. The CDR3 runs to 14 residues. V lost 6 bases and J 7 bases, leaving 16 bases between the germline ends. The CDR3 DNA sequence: TGTGCCAGCAGGCTGGACTACCGACCGAATGAGCAGTTCTTC. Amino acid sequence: CASRLDYRPNEQFF.

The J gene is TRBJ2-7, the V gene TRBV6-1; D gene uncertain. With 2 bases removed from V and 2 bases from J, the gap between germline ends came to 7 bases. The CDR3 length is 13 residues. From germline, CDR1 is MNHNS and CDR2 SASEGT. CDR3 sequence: CASSEPATYEQYF. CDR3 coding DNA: TGTGCCAGCAGTGAACCGGCCACCTACGAGCAGTACTTC.

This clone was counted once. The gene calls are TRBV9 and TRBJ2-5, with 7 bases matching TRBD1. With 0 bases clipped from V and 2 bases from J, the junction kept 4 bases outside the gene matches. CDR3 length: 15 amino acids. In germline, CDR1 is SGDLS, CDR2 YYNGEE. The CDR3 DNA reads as TGTGCCAGCAGCGTAGTCGGGGACAGTCAAGAGACCCAGTACTTC. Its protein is CASSVVGDSQETQYF.

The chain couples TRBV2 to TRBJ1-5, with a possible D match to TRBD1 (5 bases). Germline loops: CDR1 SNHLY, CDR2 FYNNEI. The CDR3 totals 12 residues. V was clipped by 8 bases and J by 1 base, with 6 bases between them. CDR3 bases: TGTGCCAGCTGGGACAGCAATCAGCCCCAGCATTTT. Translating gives CASWDSNQPQHF. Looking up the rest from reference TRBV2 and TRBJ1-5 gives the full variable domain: EPEVTQTPSHQVTQMGQEVILRCVPISNHLYFYWYRQILGQKVEFLVSFYNNEISEKSEIFDDQFSVERPDGSNFTLKIRSTKLEDSAMYFCASWDSNQPQHFGDGTRLSIL.

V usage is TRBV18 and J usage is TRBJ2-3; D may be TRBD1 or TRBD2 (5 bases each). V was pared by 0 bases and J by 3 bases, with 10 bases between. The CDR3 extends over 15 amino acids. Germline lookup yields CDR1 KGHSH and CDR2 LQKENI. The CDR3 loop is CASSPPGRTTDTQYF. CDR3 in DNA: TGTGCCAGCTCACCACCGGGACGGACGACAGATACGCAGTATTTT.